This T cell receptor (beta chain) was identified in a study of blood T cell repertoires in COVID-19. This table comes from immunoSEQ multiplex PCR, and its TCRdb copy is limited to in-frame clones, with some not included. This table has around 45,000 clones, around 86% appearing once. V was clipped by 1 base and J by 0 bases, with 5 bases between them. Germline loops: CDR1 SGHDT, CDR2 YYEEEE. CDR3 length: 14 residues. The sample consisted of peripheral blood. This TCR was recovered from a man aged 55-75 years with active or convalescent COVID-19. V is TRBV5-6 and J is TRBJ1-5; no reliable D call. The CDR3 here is CASSLLSSNQPQHF. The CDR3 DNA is TGTGCCAGCAGCTTGTTGAGTAGCAATCAGCCCCAGCATTTT. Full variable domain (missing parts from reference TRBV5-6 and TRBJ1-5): DAGVTQSPTHLIKTRGQQVTLRCSPKSGHDTVSWYQQALGQGPQFIFQYYEEEERQRGNFPDRFSGHQFPNYSSELNVNALLLGDSALYLCASSLLSSNQPQHFGDGTRLSIL.